The clone carrying this T cell receptor (beta chain) was counted a few times. Antigen: not known. This CDR3 region has 14 residues. The germline V and J ends were trimmed by 3 bases and 4 bases, with 13 bases remaining between them. CDR1 and CDR2 from the germline V gene are DFQATT and SNEGSKA (reference sequence). Sequencing libraries made from TCR beta cDNA carried unique molecular identifiers. The yield from roughly 1 to 10 million T cells was 500,000 or so cDNA molecules in total. TCRdb passed the PCR reads through MiXCR, listing each CDR3 protein once. The table lists hundreds of thousands of distinct CDR3 sequences, 25% to 30% of them singletons, with around 0.56% in the top ten. These data are taken from a study of post-analysis software for immune sequencing data. Across the whole study: The study covered relapsing-remitting, secondary progressive and progressive-relapsing courses of multiple sclerosis. Study findings and constraints: Strong same-batch co-clustering of samples appeared with F measure clustering. Comparison with controls showed significantly lower normalized Chao1 diversity in multiple sclerosis patients. With TRBV5-6, TRBV5-1 and TRBV20-1 included, a handful of TRBV segments were more frequent in patients than in controls.

Sequencing input: blood. The source of this sequence is a girl between 10 and 17 years old with multiple sclerosis. The chain joins TRBV20-1 to TRBJ2-1, with D possibly being TRBD1 or TRBD2 (5 bases each). This CDR3 is CSASPRGRYNEQFF. The CDR3 coding sequence is TGCAGTGCTAGTCCTCGGGGCCGGTACAATGAGCAGTTCTTC.